A single sample gave rise to the 19 T cell receptor beta chains below, sequenced in a study of control samples from healthy donors and cancer patients. Clones were sequenced by immunoSEQ multiplex PCR, and TCRdb holds only the in-frame ones, with some missing. Of about 49,000 clones listed, approximately 86% are singletons. Sequencing was performed on PBMCs. All receptors derive from a woman aged 50 to 60 with lung cancer.

This clone has just one count. This chain uses TRBV7-8 with TRBJ1-1, with TRBD1 matching 9 bases. The junction had 3 bases not matched to a gene; V was cut back by 5 bases and J by 8 bases. The CDR3 length is 12 residues. From germline, CDR1 is SGHVS and CDR2 FQNEAQ. This CDR3 reads CASSRDRVEAFF. The CDR3 bases are TGTGCCAGCAGCCGGGACAGGGTCGAAGCTTTCTTT.

The J gene is TRBJ1-6, the V gene TRBV7-2; D is possibly TRBD1 (6 bases). Germline values: CDR1 SGHTA, CDR2 FQGNSA. Trimming took 3 bases from V and 10 from J, leaving 16 bases between them. This CDR3 region has 15 residues. CDR3 DNA: TGTGCCAGCAGCTTCGCTCAGGGGATCCGATCACCCCTCCACTTT. It codes for CASSFAQGIRSPLHF.

The genes are TRBV7-9 and TRBJ1-2; TRBD1 matches 9 bases. V lost 4 bases, J lost 6 bases, and 6 bases stayed unmatched. This CDR3 comprises 14 residues. Germline V CDR1 and CDR2: SEHNR, FQNEAQ (reference sequence). The CDR3, as DNA: TGTGCCAGCAGCTCCGGGGACAGGGTTAATGGCTACACCTTC. Residues: CASSSGDRVNGYTF.

This chain joins TRBV18 and TRBJ2-7, with 7 positions matching TRBD1. V was clipped by 3 bases and J by 4 bases; unmatched bases: 6. The germline CDR1 and CDR2 sequences are KGHSH and LQKENI. CDR3 length: 14 residues. The CDR3 nucleotides are TGTGCCAGCTCACCCGGGACAGCAGAATACGAGCAGTACTTC. Amino acid sequence: CASSPGTAEYEQYF.

This clone was detected a few times. An end of the junction does not agree with germline; a read error may underlie this. The chain couples TRBV5-6 to TRBJ1-2; no firm D call. CDR1 is SGHDT, CDR2 YYEEEE, per germline. This CDR3 has 14 residues. CDR3 amino acids: CASRLGLADYGYTF. For the CDR3, the DNA is TGTGCCAGCAGATTGGGATTGGCTGACTATGGCTACACCTTC.

This chain links TRBV7-9 with TRBJ1-1; D is uncertain. Germline V CDR1 and CDR2: SEHNR, FQNEAQ (reference sequence). CDR3 size: 16 residues. V dropped 4 bases and J dropped 0 bases, with 15 bases sitting between them. The CDR3 loop is CASSSVMGEMNTEAFF. The CDR3 coding sequence is TGTGCCAGCAGCTCGGTGATGGGTGAAATGAACACTGAAGCTTTCTTT.

The J gene is TRBJ2-3, the V gene TRBV7-3; D is unresolved. The V end was cut by 11 bases, the J end by 2 bases, with 14 bases between. Per the germline V gene, CDR1 is SGHTA and CDR2 is FQGTGA. This CDR3 has 13 residues. CDR3 protein: CAGTENITDTQYF. The DNA for the CDR3 is TGTGCCGGAACAGAGAACATCACAGATACGCAGTATTTT.

On this clone itself: The sample contains more than one DNA sequence encoding this CDR3. The V call is TRBV6-2 or TRBV6-3, the J call TRBJ2-7, with D possibly being TRBD1 (6 bases). This CDR3 region has 13 residues. Germline V CDR1 and CDR2: MNHEY, SVGEGT. V lost 3 bases, J lost 2 bases, and 8 bases lay in between. CDR3 in amino acids: CASSYTGTYEQYF. The CDR3 DNA reads TGTGCCAGCAGTTATACAGGGACCTACGAGCAGTACTTC.

The chain carries TRBV18 and TRBJ1-1; D perhaps matches TRBD1 (6 bases). CDR3 size: 13 residues. Trimming shortened V by 5 bases and J by 1 base, and 8 bases separated the two germline ends. In germline, CDR1 is KGHSH, CDR2 LQKENI. The CDR3 DNA is TGTGCCAGCTCAGGACAGAGGAACACTGAAGCTTTCTTT. The encoded protein is CASSGQRNTEAFF.

The gene calls are TRBV11-2 and TRBJ1-6; D gene unclear. With 1 base removed from V and 13 bases from J, the gap between germline ends came to 5 bases. CDR1 SGHAT and CDR2 FQNNGV come from the germline V gene. The CDR3 sequence is 11 residues long. The DNA for the CDR3 is TGTGCCAGCAGCTTAGTTTGGCCCCTCCACTTT. It is translated as CASSLVWPLHF.

This chain uses TRBV3-1 (or the pseudogene TRBV3-2) with TRBJ1-1; TRBD1 agrees at 7 bases. Germline loops: CDR1 LGHDT, CDR2 YNNKEL (reference sequence). V gave up 4 bases and J gave up 2 bases; unmatched junction bases: 4. The length of the CDR3 is 14 residues. The CDR3 protein is CASSRQGSNTEAFF. The CDR3 DNA reads as TGTGCCAGCAGCCGACAGGGATCCAACACTGAAGCTTTCTTT.

The chain links TRBV19 to TRBJ1-1; D not certain. V was cut by 5 bases and J by 4 bases, with 8 bases left in between. This CDR3 comprises 12 residues. Germline lookup yields CDR1 LNHDA and CDR2 SQIVND (reference sequence). CDR3 loop: CASSPEFTEAFF. CDR3 nucleotide sequence: TGTGCCAGTAGTCCTGAATTCACTGAAGCTTTCTTT.

This clone turned up a few times. This chain links TRBV6-2 or TRBV6-3 with TRBJ1-2; weak D call: TRBD1 (6 bases). Between the trimmed V and J ends, which lost 5 bases and 7 bases, there was a span of 17 bases. Germline CDR1 is MNHEY and CDR2 is SVGEGT. CDR3 length: 14 residues. The CDR3 region is CASSNQWDISGYTF. The CDR3, as DNA: TGTGCCAGCAGTAACCAATGGGACATCTCTGGCTACACCTTC.

The V call is TRBV7-9, the J call TRBJ2-7, with 7 bases fitting TRBD2. Trimming took 5 bases from V and 4 from J; bases not matched to a gene: 8. The CDR3 contains 14 residues. Looked up from germline, CDR1 is SEHNR and CDR2 is FQNEAQ (reference sequence). CDR3 DNA: TGTGCCAGCAGCCTCTCGGGGGGTGTATACGAGCAGTACTTC. Translated, it gives CASSLSGGVYEQYF.

The rearrangement joins TRBV5-6 to TRBJ1-1, with D maybe TRBD1 (6 bases). The CDR3 contains 14 residues. The germline V gene has CDR1 SGHDT and CDR2 YYEEEE. The ends were cut back, 4 bases at V and 4 bases at J, with 14 bases in the middle. The chain's CDR3 is CASSTLRGGTEAFF. DNA for the CDR3: TGTGCCAGCAGCACCCTTAGGGGGGGCACTGAAGCTTTCTTT.

The chain is built from TRBV19 and TRBJ2-1; D gene unclear. There are 13 residues in the CDR3. CDR1 is LNHDA and CDR2 is SQIVND in the germline V gene (reference sequence). V dropped 3 bases and J dropped 0 bases, with 3 bases sitting between them. CDR3 residues: CASSMGSYNEQFF. The CDR3 DNA sequence: TGTGCCAGTAGTATGGGCTCCTACAATGAGCAGTTCTTC. Full variable domain (rest looked up from reference TRBV19 and TRBJ2-1): DGGITQSPKYLFRKEGQNVTLSCEQNLNHDAMYWYRQDPGQGLRLIYYSQIVNDFQKGDIAEGYSVSREKKESFPLTVTSAQKNPTAFYLCASSMGSYNEQFFGPGTRLTVL.

The genes are TRBV19 and TRBJ1-1, with D uncertain. Germline V gene lookup returns CDR1 LNHDA and CDR2 SQIVND (reference sequence). This CDR3 region has 14 residues. The V gene lost 6 bases and the J gene lost 2 bases, with 13 bases spanning the gap. CDR3 sequence: CASRSPDTNTEAFF. CDR3 DNA sequence: TGTGCCAGTAGATCTCCTGACACCAACACTGAAGCTTTCTTT.

This clone has only a few counts. The gene calls are TRBV5-1 and TRBJ1-1, with D tentatively TRBD1 (5 bases). V was shortened by 0 bases and J by 8 bases, with 8 bases between the two germline ends. The CDR3 has 12 amino acids. CDR1 and CDR2 (germline): SGHRS, YFSETQ. The DNA for the CDR3 is TGCGCCAGCAGCTTGGGGACATCCGAAGCTTTCTTT. Protein: CASSLGTSEAFF.

This chain connects TRBV7-3 to TRBJ2-3, with D tentatively TRBD2 (6 bases). The CDR3 loop spans 13 amino acids. Germline CDR1 is SGHTA and CDR2 is FQGTGA. V was clipped by 0 bases and J by 5 bases, with 6 bases between them. The CDR3 reads CASSLTGGDTQYF. CDR3 DNA: TGTGCCAGCAGCTTAACGGGGGGAGATACGCAGTATTTT.